This passage covers 20 T cell receptor beta chains from one sample sequenced in a study of shared clonotypes between healthy human individuals. Method: immunoSEQ multiplex PCR; TCRdb's copy keeps in-frame clones and lacks some. Here the sample spans about 470,000 clones, roughly 77% being singletons. Sequencing was done on a sample of PBMCs. The receptors here all came from a woman aged 40 to 55 in good health. Some clones in this sample may be carry-over from other donors' samples.

The rearrangement uses TRBV7-8 and TRBJ2-7; D is possibly TRBD2 (6 bases). Trimming shortened V by 1 base and J by 0 bases, and 16 bases separated the two germline ends. The germline CDR1 and CDR2 sequences are SGHVS and FQNEAQ. The CDR3 has 17 residues. CDR3 nucleotides: TGTGCCAGCAGCTTAGTGTCCGGGGGTACTACCTCCTACGAGCAGTACTTC. This codes for CASSLVSGGTTSYEQYF.

V and J are TRBV28 and TRBJ2-3; 7 bases line up with TRBD2. The CDR3 spans 15 residues. Looked up from germline, CDR1 is MDHEN and CDR2 is SYDVKM. V trimming: 8 bases; J trimming: 0 bases; junction bases outside the gene matches: 8. Here the CDR3 DNA reads TGTGCCAGCCGGACCCCTAGCGGTAGCACAGATACGCAGTATTTT. It translates to CASRTPSGSTDTQYF.

This chain uses TRBV28 with TRBJ2-1; 10 bases align to TRBD2. This CDR3 is built from 16 residues. Germline CDR1 and CDR2: MDHEN and SYDVKM. The J segment lost 0 bases and the V segment lost 8 bases, leaving 7 bases of the junction unmatched. This CDR3 is CASLTSGASSYNEQFF. The CDR3 DNA sequence: TGTGCCAGCCTCACTAGCGGGGCGAGCTCCTACAATGAGCAGTTCTTC. The entire variable domain, with the rest obtained from reference TRBV28 and TRBJ2-1, is as follows: DVKVTQSSRYLVKRTGEKVFLECVQDMDHENMFWYRQDPGLGLRLIYFSYDVKMKEKGDIPEGYSVSREKKERFSLILESASTNQTSMYLCASLTSGASSYNEQFFGPGTRLTVL.

This chain joins TRBV7-9 and TRBJ2-3; 12 bases line up with TRBD2. Germline V gene sequence: CDR1 SEHNR, CDR2 FQNEAQ (reference sequence). This CDR3 has 15 residues. J lost 3 bases, V lost 3 bases, and 1 base had no gene match. CDR3 protein: CASSFGLAGTDTQYF. The CDR3 nucleotides are TGTGCCAGCAGCTTCGGACTAGCGGGAACAGATACGCAGTATTTT.

V usage is TRBV7-9 and J usage is TRBJ2-3, with 9 bases identical to TRBD2. This CDR3 has 16 amino acids. Trimming took 5 bases from V and 2 from J; bases not matched to a gene: 8. From germline, CDR1 is SEHNR and CDR2 FQNEAQ (reference sequence). CDR3 protein: CASSTRLAGITDTQYF. The CDR3 coding sequence is TGTGCCAGCAGCACCCGGCTAGCGGGGATCACAGATACGCAGTATTTT.

With regard to this clone: A read error is likely here: a far larger clone is one base away. The chain has TRBV4-3 and TRBJ2-6, with D uncertain. Germline V gene lookup returns CDR1 LGHNA and CDR2 YSLEER. The CDR3 totals 16 residues. CDR3 nucleotides: TGCGCCAGCAGCCAAGAAGTCGGCTCTGGGGTCAACGTCCTGACTTTC. This translates into CASSQEVGSGVNVLTF.

The genes are TRBV7-2 and TRBJ2-7; 9 bases line up with TRBD1. In germline, CDR1 is SGHTA, CDR2 FQGNSA. V was clipped by 6 bases and J by 3 bases; unmatched bases: 3. The CDR3 extends over 13 amino acids. This CDR3 is CASRRTGDYEQYF. CDR3 DNA: TGTGCCAGCAGGCGGACAGGGGACTACGAGCAGTACTTC.

The J gene is TRBJ2-2, the V gene TRBV10-3, with TRBD2 identical over 7 bases. The CDR3 spans 14 residues. CDR1 is ENHRY and CDR2 is SYGVKD in the germline V gene. V was pared by 6 bases and J by 4 bases, with 5 bases of the junction left unmatched. The CDR3 nucleotides are TGTGCCATCAGGGGAAGCGGGGCCACCGGGGAGCTGTTTTTT. Protein: CAIRGSGATGELFF.

The rearrangement links TRBV7-8 to TRBJ2-5; 14 bases line up with TRBD2. CDR3 length: 13 amino acids. V trimming: 7 bases; J trimming: 14 bases; junction bases outside the gene matches: 9. Germline lookup yields CDR1 SGHVS and CDR2 FQNEAQ. The CDR3 loop reads CASNNGLAGGHYF. Here the CDR3 DNA reads TGTGCCAGCAACAACGGACTAGCGGGAGGACACTACTTC.

This sequence joins TRBV5-1 and TRBJ1-2; 7 positions match TRBD1. The CDR3 contains 16 residues. CDR1 and CDR2 (germline): SGHRS, YFSETQ. V shed 4 bases, J shed 5 bases, and the junction held 14 bases outside the gene matches. The CDR3 DNA reads TGCGCCAGCAGCCATGGACAGGTCGACCTGAAGTATGGCTACACCTTC. Translating gives CASSHGQVDLKYGYTF.

The chain links TRBV2 to TRBJ2-7; TRBD2 matches 7 bases. CDR1 and CDR2 (germline): SNHLY, FYNNEI. V trimming: 10 bases; J trimming: 0 bases; junction bases outside the gene matches: 9. This CDR3 is built from 14 residues. DNA of the CDR3: TGTGCCAACCGGGAGCGGGAAAGCTCCTACGAGCAGTACTTC. It is translated as CANRERESSYEQYF. Complete variable domain (other parts from reference TRBV2 and TRBJ2-7): EPEVTQTPSHQVTQMGQEVILRCVPISNHLYFYWYRQILGQKVEFLVSFYNNEISEKSEIFDDQFSVERPDGSNFTLKIRSTKLEDSAMYFCANRERESSYEQYFGPGTRLTVT.

This chain connects TRBV30 to TRBJ2-1; the match to TRBD2 covers 11 bases. This CDR3 is 15 amino acids long. Germline loops: CDR1 GTSNPN, CDR2 SVGIG (reference sequence). J lost 7 bases, V lost 2 bases, and 7 bases had no gene match. The CDR3 loop reads CAWSIGTSGGNEQFF. CDR3 DNA: TGTGCCTGGAGTATAGGGACTAGCGGTGGGAATGAGCAGTTCTTC. Combining the CDR3 with reference TRBV30 and TRBJ2-1 gives the whole variable domain SQTIHQWPATLVQPVGSPLSLECTVEGTSNPNLYWYRQAAGRGLQLLFYSVGIGQISSEVPQNLSASRPQDRQFILSSKKLLLSDSGFYLCAWSIGTSGGNEQFFGPGTRLTVL.

As for this clone: The likely explanation is a read error, given a far larger clone one base away. The V call is TRBV4-3, the J call TRBJ2-3; D ambiguous. This CDR3 contains 15 residues. Between the trimmed V and J ends, which lost 4 bases and 1 base, there was a span of 12 bases. Germline V gives CDR1 LGHNA, CDR2 YSLEER. The CDR3 loop is CASSREAIRTDTQYF. CDR3 nucleotides: TGCGCCAGCAGCCGAGAGGCCATTCGCACAGATACGCAGTATTTT.

This chain uses TRBV11-2 with TRBJ2-5; either TRBD1 or TRBD2 may supply D (7 bases each). The CDR3 length is 14 residues. In germline, CDR1 is SGHAT, CDR2 FQNNGV. The V and J ends lost 3 bases and 4 bases respectively, with 12 bases between them. In DNA, the CDR3 is TGTGCCAGCAGCTTGGGAGGGGGCGTAGAGACCCAGTACTTC. This encodes CASSLGGGVETQYF.

This chain connects TRBV7-8 to TRBJ2-2; D is unclear. V dropped 6 bases and J dropped 3 bases, with 8 bases sitting between them. CDR3 length: 13 amino acids. In germline, CDR1 is SGHVS, CDR2 FQNEAQ. The DNA for the CDR3 is TGTGCCAGCAGTTACGAATACACCGGGGAGCTGTTTTTT. Its translation is CASSYEYTGELFF.

The rearrangement uses TRBV5-1 and TRBJ2-3; TRBD1 is a possible D gene (5 bases). The V and J ends lost 0 bases and 0 bases respectively, with 8 bases between them. The CDR3 has 15 residues. The germline CDR1 and CDR2 sequences are SGHRS and YFSETQ. In DNA, the CDR3 is TGCGCCAGCAGCTTGGCGACAGCTAGCACAGATACGCAGTATTTT. Its protein is CASSLATASTDTQYF.

The chain links TRBV5-6 to TRBJ1-4; the D gene is possibly TRBD1 (5 bases). V was shortened by 3 bases and J by 8 bases, with 14 bases between the two germline ends. Germline V gene lookup returns CDR1 SGHDT and CDR2 YYEEEE. This CDR3 is 14 amino acids long. In DNA form, the CDR3 reads TGTGCCAGCAGCTCGACAGCGATTCGAGAAAAACTGTTTTTT. Its translation: CASSSTAIREKLFF.

This clone came up once. The genes are TRBV7-8 and TRBJ2-7; tentative D call: TRBD1 (6 bases). Germline CDR1 reads SGHVS; CDR2 reads FQNEAQ. V lost 5 bases and J lost 4, with 21 bases in between. This CDR3 comprises 16 residues. In DNA, the CDR3 is TGTGCCAGCAGCCCCGGGACATTCCGGGCCTTTTACGAGCAGTACTTC. Translating it yields CASSPGTFRAFYEQYF.

The chain combines TRBV4-2 with TRBJ1-6; 9 bases are a match to TRBD1. The CDR3 runs 19 residues. CDR1 is LGHNA and CDR2 is YNFKEQ in the germline V gene. Germline trimming cut 2 bases from V and 3 bases from J; bases unmatched to any gene: 11. DNA for the CDR3: TGTGCCAGCAGCCAACCGACCGGGACAGGGTCCAACTATAATTCACCCCTCCACTTT. It yields the protein CASSQPTGTGSNYNSPLHF.

The J gene is TRBJ1-2, the V gene TRBV6-5, with a weak D call TRBD1 (5 bases). CDR3 length equals 14 residues. CDR1 is MNHEY and CDR2 is SVGAGI in the germline V gene. Trimming took off 5 bases at V and 4 bases at J, with 14 bases between the two ends. The CDR3, as DNA: TGTGCCAGCAGTGCTCCCGGGACGGCCTATGGCTACACCTTC. Translation gives CASSAPGTAYGYTF.